This T cell receptor beta chain emerged from a study of beta chain features in type 1 diabetes. Donors underwent one heparinised blood draw, 100 to 150 mL on average. Study-wide results and caveats: Researchers caution that PCR might favor shorter templates, equally among patients and controls. Shortening that was moderate but significant affected the TCRB CDR3s of Type 1 diabetes patients in all four CD4+ subsets. Among type 1 diabetes patients, VDJ junctions had fewer insertions and more deletions.

Sequenced material consisted of expressed TCRB transcripts (all of the isolated RNA was reverse transcribed). The method was immunoSEQ multiplex PCR; TCRdb's version includes in-frame clones alone and lacks a portion of them. The sample has hundreds of thousands of clones, about an eighth seen once. A few counts support this clone. The antigen remains undetermined. The sequencing input was naive CD4+ T cells from blood. This TCR came from a young man with type 1 diabetes.

The CDR3 protein is CASSESGQGRAFF. CDR3 bases: TGTGCCAGCAGTGAATCCGGTCAGGGCAGGGCTTTCTTT. The rearrangement links TRBV6-4 to TRBJ1-1; a weak D match, TRBD1 (5 bases). Germline-derived CDR1 and CDR2 are MRHNA and SNTAGT. V lost 3 bases to trimming and J lost 11 bases, with 16 bases between them. CDR3 length equals 13 residues.